Following are 22 T cell receptor beta chains from one sample sequenced in a study of cytomegalovirus exposure and HLA in healthy donors. Clones were sequenced by immunoSEQ multiplex PCR, and TCRdb holds only the in-frame ones, with some missing. Seen here are 180,000 or so clones, approximately 86% observed once, and the top ten hold 7.2%. Sequencing was performed on PBMCs. Receptor source: a man between 25 and 39 years old in good health and CMV-seropositive.

This clone was detected only a few times. The chain combines TRBV4-1 with TRBJ2-7, with TRBD2 matching 7 bases. Germline V gene sequence: CDR1 MGHRA, CDR2 YSYEKL. Losses at the gene ends were 1 base for V and 4 bases for J; bases not matched to a gene: 10. The CDR3 runs 16 residues. The CDR3 nucleotides are TGCGCCAGCAGCCAAGTTCCGGGCGGGAGACATTACGAGCAGTACTTC. This encodes CASSQVPGGRHYEQYF.

V is TRBV5-6 and J is TRBJ2-7; D may be TRBD1 or TRBD2 (7 bases each). The CDR3 covers 16 residues. Germline V gives CDR1 SGHDT, CDR2 YYEEEE. The germline V and J ends were trimmed by 4 bases and 1 base, with 18 bases remaining between them. The CDR3: CASSPGGGGQSYEQYF. CDR3 coding DNA: TGTGCCAGCAGCCCCGGGGGAGGGGGCCAATCCTACGAGCAGTACTTC.

This clone occurred once. CDR3 nucleotides: TGTGCCAGCTCCCAACCCCTCGGGACAGGGAGTGAAAAACTGTTTTTT. This translates into CASSQPLGTGSEKLFF. The rearrangement links TRBV7-9 to TRBJ1-4; 9 bases are a match to TRBD1. The CDR3 extends over 16 amino acids. CDR1 is SEHNR, CDR2 FQNEAQ, per germline (reference sequence). V shed 8 bases and J 7 bases; nucleotides not matched to a gene: 14.

V gene TRBV6-5 combines with J gene TRBJ2-2, with D unresolved. The germline V and J ends were trimmed by 7 bases and 0 bases, with 12 bases remaining between them. The CDR3 covers 15 residues. Germline V gene lookup returns CDR1 MNHEY and CDR2 SVGAGI. CDR3 sequence: CASTWTDTNTGELFF. Here the CDR3 DNA reads TGTGCCAGCACTTGGACGGATACGAACACCGGGGAGCTGTTTTTT.

In DNA form, the CDR3 reads TGTGCCAGCAGCCTACCAGGGGGTACGAACACCGGGGAGCTGTTTTTT. Protein: CASSLPGGTNTGELFF. This rearrangement joins TRBV7-9 to TRBJ2-2; TRBD1 matches 7 bases. Germline trimming cut 5 bases from V and 0 bases from J; bases unmatched to any gene: 6. This CDR3 comprises 16 residues. Germline lookup yields CDR1 SEHNR and CDR2 FQNEAQ (reference sequence).

The chain combines TRBV18 with TRBJ1-2; 7 bases match TRBD1. Germline V gene sequence: CDR1 KGHSH, CDR2 LQKENI. The V and J ends lost 3 bases and 4 bases, in that order; junction bases with no gene match: 2. The CDR3 runs to 13 residues. Here the CDR3 DNA reads TGTGCCAGCTCACCGGGACAGATCTATGGCTACACCTTC. Its protein is CASSPGQIYGYTF.

The chain couples TRBV4-1 to TRBJ2-7; 8 bases map to TRBD2. Germline values: CDR1 MGHRA, CDR2 YSYEKL. Trimming took 0 bases from V and 12 from J; bases not matched to a gene: 7. CDR3 length: 13 amino acids. CDR3 DNA: TGCGCCAGCAGCCAAGAAACACGGGGGGGCGCGTACTTC. This translates into CASSQETRGGAYF.

V usage is TRBV5-1 and J usage is TRBJ1-3; D is possibly TRBD1 (5 bases). V shed 0 bases and J shed 0 bases, with 19 bases lying between them. Germline V gene lookup returns CDR1 SGHRS and CDR2 YFSETQ. This CDR3 has 19 residues. CDR3 sequence reads: CASSLVYGGKQISGNTIYF. The CDR3 nucleotides read TGCGCCAGCAGCTTGGTTTACGGGGGTAAACAGATCTCTGGAAACACCATATATTTT.

The chain has TRBV18 and TRBJ1-5, with TRBD1 as a possible D gene (6 bases). The V gene lost 5 bases and the J gene lost 5 bases, with 13 bases spanning the gap. This CDR3 has 14 residues. Germline-derived CDR1 and CDR2 are KGHSH and LQKENI. Here the CDR3 DNA reads TGTGCCAGCTCATCTACAGGGAAGGATCAGCCCCAGCATTTT. It specifies CASSSTGKDQPQHF. The full variable domain, in which reference TRBV18 and TRBJ1-5 provide the parts outside the CDR3, is NAGVMQNPRHLVRRRGQEARLRCSPMKGHSHVYWYRQLPEEGLKFMVYLQKENIIDESGMPKERFSAEFPKEGPSILRIQQVVRGDSAAYFCASSSTGKDQPQHFGDGTRLSIL.

The chain recombines TRBV6-1 with TRBJ2-3, with 13 nucleotides matching TRBD2. The CDR3 sequence is 16 residues long. CDR1 MNHNS and CDR2 SASEGT come from the germline V gene. V lost 4 bases and J lost 7; bases outside the gene matches: 8. The CDR3 region has the DNA TGTGCCAGCAGTGCCCTACTAGCGGGAGGGCCTTATACGCAGTATTTT. Its translation is CASSALLAGGPYTQYF.

The chain employs TRBV30 and TRBJ1-2, with unresolved D. This CDR3 contains 12 residues. The V end was cut by 4 bases, the J end by 4 bases, with 10 bases between. In germline, CDR1 is GTSNPN, CDR2 SVGIG (reference sequence). In DNA form, the CDR3 reads TGTGCCTGGATGCAGCCTGGCTATGGCTACACCTTC. Translation gives CAWMQPGYGYTF.

This chain uses TRBV10-3 with TRBJ2-2; D may be TRBD2 (6 bases). The CDR3 consists of 15 residues. Germline V lookup: CDR1 ENHRY, CDR2 SYGVKD. V lost 2 bases and J lost 3, with 10 bases in between. CDR3 DNA sequence: TGTGCCATCAGTGAGGGGGGACTTGACACCGGGGAGCTGTTTTTT. Amino acid sequence: CAISEGGLDTGELFF.

The chain couples TRBV30 to TRBJ1-2, with D possibly matching TRBD1 (6 bases). Germline assignment: CDR1 GTSNPN and CDR2 SVGIG (reference sequence). Trimming pared 0 bases from V and 5 bases from J, leaving 16 bases between. The CDR3 has 15 amino acids. The CDR3 DNA sequence: TGTGCCTGGAGTGTACCTACAGGGAGGTATTATGGCTACACCTTC. Its protein is CAWSVPTGRYYGYTF. The full variable domain, in which reference TRBV30 and TRBJ1-2 provide the parts outside the CDR3, is SQTIHQWPATLVQPVGSPLSLECTVEGTSNPNLYWYRQAAGRGLQLLFYSVGIGQISSEVPQNLSASRPQDRQFILSSKKLLLSDSGFYLCAWSVPTGRYYGYTFGSGTRLTVV.

The chain carries TRBV7-9 and TRBJ1-4, with 10 nucleotides matching TRBD1. CDR1 and CDR2 from the germline V gene are SEHNR and FQNEAQ (reference sequence). CDR3 length: 17 residues. Trimming at V came to 1 base and at J to 13 bases, leaving 15 bases not matched to a gene. The CDR3 bases are TGTGCCAGCAGCTTAGGGGCAATCCGGGACAGGGGAATGGGACTGTTTTTT. It yields the protein CASSLGAIRDRGMGLFF.

This chain links TRBV25-1 with TRBJ1-5; D unclear. The CDR3 covers 16 residues. The V end was cut by 0 bases, the J end by 0 bases, with 9 bases between. CDR1 is MGHDK and CDR2 is SYGVNS in the germline V gene. The CDR3 protein is CASSEYISHSNQPQHF. The CDR3 coding sequence is TGTGCCAGCAGTGAATATATTAGTCATAGCAATCAGCCCCAGCATTTT.

The chain couples TRBV6-1 to TRBJ2-1, with D possibly called TRBD1 or TRBD2 (5 bases each). The CDR3 loop spans 14 amino acids. In germline, CDR1 is MNHNS, CDR2 SASEGT. Deletions cut 5 bases from V and 2 bases from J, with 10 bases between. The CDR3: CASSTGTTYNEQFF. The CDR3 DNA is TGTGCCAGCAGTACCGGGACCACCTACAATGAGCAGTTCTTC.

The chain combines TRBV21-1 with TRBJ1-6. TRBV21-1 is a documented pseudogene. The CDR3 sequence is 12 residues long. The CDR3 reads CASSKHNSPLHF. In DNA, the CDR3 is TGTGCCAGCAGCAAACACAATTCACCCCTCCACTTT.

The chain joins TRBV6-5 to TRBJ1-2, with a weak D call TRBD1 (5 bases). This CDR3 has 15 amino acids. The germline V gene encodes CDR1 MNHEY and CDR2 SVGAGI. Trimming took 4 bases from V and 4 from J, leaving 16 bases between them. DNA for the CDR3: TGTGCCAGCAGTTCCGGGGGAGGCGGACTCTATGGCTACACCTTC. This translates into CASSSGGGGLYGYTF.

The genes are TRBV6-1 and TRBJ2-7, with 8 bases lining up with TRBD2. From germline, CDR1 is MNHNS and CDR2 SASEGT. V lost 6 bases to trimming and J lost 9 bases; unmatched junction nucleotides: 13. The CDR3 extends over 14 amino acids. The CDR3 DNA is TGTGCCAGCAGGAGCCCGGGGGGGGATAACCGGCAGTACTTC. This sequence encodes CASRSPGGDNRQYF.

This chain uses TRBV6-5 with TRBJ1-2, with unresolved D. The V and J ends lost 2 bases and 2 bases respectively, with 9 bases between them. The V gene's germline CDR1 is MNHEY and CDR2 SVGAGI. The CDR3 extends over 14 amino acids. CDR3 DNA sequence: TGTGCCAGCAGTTACGTGCGAGGAAACTATGGCTACACCTTC. This encodes CASSYVRGNYGYTF.

This chain joins TRBV9 and TRBJ1-3; tentative D call: TRBD1 (5 bases). Per germline, CDR1 SGDLS and CDR2 YYNGEE. Trimming removed 3 bases at V and 0 bases at J, with 13 bases between. The length of the CDR3 is 16 residues. CDR3 bases: TGTGCCAGCAGCGCCGGGGGAGCCGACTCTGGAAACACCATATATTTT. This sequence encodes CASSAGGADSGNTIYF.

The V call is TRBV9, the J call TRBJ2-7; 7 nucleotides agree with TRBD1. The V gene's germline CDR1 is SGDLS and CDR2 YYNGEE. The ends lost 0 bases at V and 0 bases at J; junction bases unmatched: 6. The CDR3 is 16 residues long. The CDR3 DNA reads TGTGCCAGCAGCGTAGGTCCGGGACAGAACTCCTACGAGCAGTACTTC. Amino acid sequence: CASSVGPGQNSYEQYF.